This T cell receptor (beta chain) was profiled in a study of CD8+CD57+ T cells in acquired aplastic anemia. Study-level results: Patients did not significantly differ from controls in CD8+ Simpson's diversity.

This CDR3 is built from 16 residues. Germline V gene sequence: CDR1 MNHNS, CDR2 SASEGT. V was pared by 7 bases and J by 7 bases, with 20 bases between. In its sample, this clonotype was seen a few times. Its antigen remains unknown. The authors sequenced patients whose flow cytometry had shown CD8+CD57+ cell expansion. Patients had undergone no therapy by the time their blood was sampled. Researchers used genomic DNA as the template to profile TCR beta VDJ and CDR3. TCRdb re-called the reads through MiXCR, storing one row per CDR3 protein. The sample lists hundreds of thousands of distinct CDR3 sequences; about a third were seen once.

The sequence came from a human donor with aplastic anemia. Material: sorted CD4+, CD8+, or CD8+CD57+ T cells (not recorded which) from PBMCs. The chain links TRBV6-1 to TRBJ1-6; tentative D call: TRBD1 (5 bases). In DNA form, the CDR3 reads TGTGCCAGCACTACTAGAGGGGATTGGTGGAATTCACCCCTCCACTTT. Translated: CASTTRGDWWNSPLHF.